The clone carrying this TCR beta chain has just a few counts. The antigen is not known. The CDR3 spans 15 residues. Trimming took 1 base from V and 3 from J, leaving 11 bases between them. Germline CDR1 is LGHNA and CDR2 is YSLEER. An equimolar mix of two oligonucleotides served as the beta constant-region primer for TRBC1 and TRBC2. Four rounds of PCR amplified the ligated cDNA using nested alpha and beta constant-region primers plus SP2. TCRdb recomputed calls from the UMI-ligation and nested PCR reads with MiXCR, one row per CDR3 protein. This sample has some 17,000 distinct CDR3 sequences, with 8% to 9.5% found just once. The sample originates from a study of naive and memory T cell subsets. Regarding the study as a whole: Over 90% of naive TCR sequences appeared only once, unlike memory subsets.

The sequence came from a human donor in good health. The chain combines TRBV4-3 with TRBJ2-3; perhaps TRBD1 as D (5 bases). Sequencing was performed on central memory CD8+ T cells from blood. In DNA, the CDR3 is TGCGCCAGCAGCCAAGTAGTCGACAGAACAGATACGCAGTATTTT. It is translated as CASSQVVDRTDTQYF.